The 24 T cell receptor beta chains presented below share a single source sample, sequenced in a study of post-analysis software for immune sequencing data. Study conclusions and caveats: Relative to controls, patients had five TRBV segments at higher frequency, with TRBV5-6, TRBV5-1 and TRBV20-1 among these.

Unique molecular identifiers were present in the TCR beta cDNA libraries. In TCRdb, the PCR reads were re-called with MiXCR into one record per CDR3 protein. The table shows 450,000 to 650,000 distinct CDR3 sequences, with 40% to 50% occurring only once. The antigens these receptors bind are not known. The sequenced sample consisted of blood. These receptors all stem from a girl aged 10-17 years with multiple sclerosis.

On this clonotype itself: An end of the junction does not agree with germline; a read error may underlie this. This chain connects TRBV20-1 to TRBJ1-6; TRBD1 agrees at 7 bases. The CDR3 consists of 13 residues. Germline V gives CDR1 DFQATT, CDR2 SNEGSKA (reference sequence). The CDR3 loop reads CSARVGGNSPLHF. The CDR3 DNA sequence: TGCAGTGCGAGAGTAGGGGGCAATTCACCCCTCCACTTT.

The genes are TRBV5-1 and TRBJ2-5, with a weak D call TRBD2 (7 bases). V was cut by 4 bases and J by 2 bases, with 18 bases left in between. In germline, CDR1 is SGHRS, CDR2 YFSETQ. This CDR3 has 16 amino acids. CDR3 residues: CASSRGASGSQETQYF. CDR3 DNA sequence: TGCGCCAGCAGCCGGGGGGCTAGCGGATCACAAGAGACCCAGTACTTC.

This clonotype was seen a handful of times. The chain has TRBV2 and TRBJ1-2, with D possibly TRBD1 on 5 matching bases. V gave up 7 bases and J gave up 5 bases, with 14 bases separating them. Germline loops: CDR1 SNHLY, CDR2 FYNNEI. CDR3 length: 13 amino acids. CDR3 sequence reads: CASNPQGPYGYTF. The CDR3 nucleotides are TGTGCCAGCAACCCTCAGGGCCCTTATGGCTACACCTTC.

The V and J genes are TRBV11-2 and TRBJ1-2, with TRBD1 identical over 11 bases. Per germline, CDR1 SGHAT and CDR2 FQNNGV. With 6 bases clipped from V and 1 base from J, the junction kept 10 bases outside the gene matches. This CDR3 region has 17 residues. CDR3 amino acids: CASSAGTGGPYNYGYTF. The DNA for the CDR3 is TGTGCCAGCAGTGCCGGGACAGGGGGACCTTATAACTATGGCTACACCTTC.

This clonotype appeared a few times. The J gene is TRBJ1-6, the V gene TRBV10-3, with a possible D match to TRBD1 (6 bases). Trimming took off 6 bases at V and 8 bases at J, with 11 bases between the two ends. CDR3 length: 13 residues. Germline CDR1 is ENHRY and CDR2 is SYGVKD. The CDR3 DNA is TGTGCCATCAGCGAGAACAGGGATTCACCCCTCCACTTT. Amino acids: CAISENRDSPLHF.

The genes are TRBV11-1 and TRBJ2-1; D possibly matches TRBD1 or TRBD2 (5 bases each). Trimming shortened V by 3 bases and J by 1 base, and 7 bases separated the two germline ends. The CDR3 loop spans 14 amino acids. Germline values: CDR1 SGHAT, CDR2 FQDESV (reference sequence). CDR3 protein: CASSFGTSYNEQFF. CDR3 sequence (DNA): TGTGCCAGCAGCTTCGGGACGTCCTACAATGAGCAGTTCTTC.

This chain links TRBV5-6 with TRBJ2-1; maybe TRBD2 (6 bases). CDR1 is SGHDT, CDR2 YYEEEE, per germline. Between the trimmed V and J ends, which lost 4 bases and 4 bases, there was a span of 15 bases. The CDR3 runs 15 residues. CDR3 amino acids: CASSLGLLSYNEQFF. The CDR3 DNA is TGTGCCAGCAGCCTGGGACTTCTCTCTTACAATGAGCAGTTCTTC.

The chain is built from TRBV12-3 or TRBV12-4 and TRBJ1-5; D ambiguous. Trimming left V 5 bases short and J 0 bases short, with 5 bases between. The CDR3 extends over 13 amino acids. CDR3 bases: TGTGCCAGCAGTCAGACTAGCAATCAGCCCCAGCATTTT. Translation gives CASSQTSNQPQHF.

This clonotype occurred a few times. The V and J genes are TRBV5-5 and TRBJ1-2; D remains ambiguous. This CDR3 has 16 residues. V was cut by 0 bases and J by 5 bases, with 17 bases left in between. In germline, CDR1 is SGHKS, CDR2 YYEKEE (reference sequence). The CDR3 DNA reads TGTGCCAGCAGCTTGGAGCCCTCGGTCTCGGGATATGGCTACACCTTC. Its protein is CASSLEPSVSGYGYTF.

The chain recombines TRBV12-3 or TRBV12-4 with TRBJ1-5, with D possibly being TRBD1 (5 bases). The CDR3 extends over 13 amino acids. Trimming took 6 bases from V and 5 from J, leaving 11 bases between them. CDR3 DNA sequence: TGTGCCAGCAGAAGACAGAAAGATCAGCCCCAGCATTTT. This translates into CASRRQKDQPQHF.

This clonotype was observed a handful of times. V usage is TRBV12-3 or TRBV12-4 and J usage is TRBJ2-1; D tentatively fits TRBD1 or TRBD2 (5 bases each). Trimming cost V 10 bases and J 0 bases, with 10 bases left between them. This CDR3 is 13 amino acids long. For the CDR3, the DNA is TGTGCCACCTCGGGACCCTCCTACAATGAGCAGTTCTTC. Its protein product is CATSGPSYNEQFF.

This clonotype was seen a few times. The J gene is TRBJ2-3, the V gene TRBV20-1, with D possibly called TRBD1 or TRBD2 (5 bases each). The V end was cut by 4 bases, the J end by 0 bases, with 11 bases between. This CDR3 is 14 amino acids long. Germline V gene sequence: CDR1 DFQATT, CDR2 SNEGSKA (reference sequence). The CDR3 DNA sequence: TGCAGTGCTACATACGGGGACAGCACAGATACGCAGTATTTT. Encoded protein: CSATYGDSTDTQYF.

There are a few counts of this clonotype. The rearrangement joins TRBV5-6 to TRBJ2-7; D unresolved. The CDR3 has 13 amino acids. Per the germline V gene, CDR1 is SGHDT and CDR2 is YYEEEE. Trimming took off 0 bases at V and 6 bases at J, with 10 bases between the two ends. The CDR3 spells CASSLVGTSEQYF. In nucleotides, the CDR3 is TGTGCCAGCAGCTTGGTCGGCACTTCCGAGCAGTACTTC.

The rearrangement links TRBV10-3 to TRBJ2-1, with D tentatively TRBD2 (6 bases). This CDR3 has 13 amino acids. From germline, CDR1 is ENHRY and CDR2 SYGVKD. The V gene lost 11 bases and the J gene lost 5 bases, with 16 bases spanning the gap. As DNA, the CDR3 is TGTGCCGTCTGGCGGGAAGCCCACAATGAGCAGTTCTTC. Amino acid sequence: CAVWREAHNEQFF.

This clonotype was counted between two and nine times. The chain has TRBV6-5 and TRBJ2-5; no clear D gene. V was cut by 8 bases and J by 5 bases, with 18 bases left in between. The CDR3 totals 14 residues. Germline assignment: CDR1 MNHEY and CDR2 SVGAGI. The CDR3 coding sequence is TGTGCCAGCTCCCCAGGCTTAGGTAGCGAGACCCAGTACTTC. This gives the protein CASSPGLGSETQYF.

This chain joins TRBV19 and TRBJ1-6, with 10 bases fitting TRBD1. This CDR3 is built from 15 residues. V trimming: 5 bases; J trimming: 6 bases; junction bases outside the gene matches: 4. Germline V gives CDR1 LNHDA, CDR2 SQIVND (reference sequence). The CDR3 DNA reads TGTGCCAGTAGTCCCCGGGACAGGGGTAATTCACCCCTCCACTTT. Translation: CASSPRDRGNSPLHF.

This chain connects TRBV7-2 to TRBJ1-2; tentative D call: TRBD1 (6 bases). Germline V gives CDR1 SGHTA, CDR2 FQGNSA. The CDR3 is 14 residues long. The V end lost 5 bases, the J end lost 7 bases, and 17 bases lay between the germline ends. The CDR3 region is CASSLTGPRGGYTF. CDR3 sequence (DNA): TGTGCCAGCAGCCTGACAGGACCCAGGGGTGGCTACACCTTC.

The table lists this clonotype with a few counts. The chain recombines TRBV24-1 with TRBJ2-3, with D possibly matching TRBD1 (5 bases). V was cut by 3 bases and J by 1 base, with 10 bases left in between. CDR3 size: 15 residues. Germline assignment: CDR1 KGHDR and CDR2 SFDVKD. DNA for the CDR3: TGTGCCACCAGTGATCAGACAGACCGCACAGATACGCAGTATTTT. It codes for CATSDQTDRTDTQYF.

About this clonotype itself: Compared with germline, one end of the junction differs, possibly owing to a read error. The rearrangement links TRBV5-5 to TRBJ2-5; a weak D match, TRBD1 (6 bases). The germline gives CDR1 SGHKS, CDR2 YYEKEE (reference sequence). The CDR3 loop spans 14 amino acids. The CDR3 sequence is CAGSSGQPSETQYF. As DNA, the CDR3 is TGTGCCGGCAGTTCCGGACAGCCCTCGGAGACCCAGTACTTC.

In DNA, the CDR3 is TGCGCCAGCAGCTCGGGGGCCTCCTACAATGAGCAGTTCTTC. This translates into CASSSGASYNEQFF. This sequence joins TRBV5-1 and TRBJ2-1; D is perhaps TRBD1 or TRBD2 (6 bases each). Germline lookup yields CDR1 SGHRS and CDR2 YFSETQ. V lost 3 bases, J lost 0 bases, and 7 bases lay in between. The CDR3 has 14 amino acids.

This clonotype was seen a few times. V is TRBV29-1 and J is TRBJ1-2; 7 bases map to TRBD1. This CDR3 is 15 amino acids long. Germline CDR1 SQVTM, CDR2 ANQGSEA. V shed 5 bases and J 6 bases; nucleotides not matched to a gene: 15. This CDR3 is CSVSSDRAFTHGYTF. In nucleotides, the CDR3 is TGCAGCGTTTCGTCTGACAGGGCGTTCACCCATGGCTACACCTTC.

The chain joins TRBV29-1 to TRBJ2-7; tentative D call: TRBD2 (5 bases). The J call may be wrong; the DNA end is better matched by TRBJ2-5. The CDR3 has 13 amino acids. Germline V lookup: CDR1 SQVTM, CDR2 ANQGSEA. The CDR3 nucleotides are TGCAGCGTTGACGATCCCGGGAAGGTGACCCAGTACTTC. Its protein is CSVDDPGKVTQYF.

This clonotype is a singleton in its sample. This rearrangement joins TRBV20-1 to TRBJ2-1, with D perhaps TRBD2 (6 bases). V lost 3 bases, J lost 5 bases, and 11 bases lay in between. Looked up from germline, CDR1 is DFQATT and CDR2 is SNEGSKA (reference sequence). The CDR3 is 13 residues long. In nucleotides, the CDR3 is TGCAGTGCTAGTGCCGGGACTCACAATGAGCAGTTCTTC. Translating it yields CSASAGTHNEQFF.

CDR3 sequence: CSAAGRLQETQYF. The CDR3 region has the DNA TGCAGCGCCGCCGGACGGCTCCAAGAGACCCAGTACTTC. The chain uses TRBV29-1 and TRBJ2-5, with D unclear. The germline V and J ends were trimmed by 7 bases and 1 base, with 13 bases remaining between them. CDR3 length: 13 amino acids. Germline assignment: CDR1 SQVTM and CDR2 ANQGSEA.